The source of this TCR beta chain is a study of read filtering for tumor transcriptome and immune sequencing (dated by TCRdb to the early 2020s). Some background on the complete study: The cohort consisted of about 17 male and approximately 15 female patients, with a mean age of roughly 70 years and an age range of about 47 to 85. By revised international staging, roughly eight patients were R-ISS I, under 20 were R-ISS II and roughly seven were R-ISS III. TCR-region mapped reads per sample ranged from about 4.05 to 11 million with IR-seq versus only about 85 to 1273 with RNA-seq. After DNase treatment, whole-transcriptome libraries were prepared with the TruSeq RNA Access Library Prep Kit. The study compared TCR repertoires from targeted immune repertoire sequencing and bulk whole-transcriptome sequencing run on the same bone marrow samples. A main aim was a read-filtering strategy for immune repertoire data, specifically whether clonotypes supported by a single read should be removed.

Bone marrow was sampled from every patient at the time of active disease. Ficoll-Hypaque density gradient centrifugation was used to isolate the bone marrow mononuclear cells. To remove myeloma plasma cells, the cells were labeled with CD138 magnetic microbeads on a MACS separator, and CD138-negative cells were then collected by negative selection. The purity of the isolated cells was checked by flow cytometry with CD138 antibodies on an Attune NxT. TRIzol reagent was used to extract total RNA, which was then quantified with a NanoDrop spectrophotometer. For each patient, the CD138-negative bone marrow sample underwent paired RNA-seq and IR-seq. In the case of this clonotype: Its antigen remains unidentified. This may come from a read error, since a much larger clone is one base off.

Results the study describes overall, beyond this receptor: Single-read clonotypes made up 80% to 85% of clonotypes but around 3.8% of total reads in IR-seq, and about three quarters of clonotypes and 44.6% of reads in RNA-seq. Rather than purified T cells, the sorted CD138-negative fraction was a mixed bone marrow immune population. The correlation between IR-seq and RNA-seq shared clonotype proportions rose when single-read clonotypes were removed. IR-seq captured clonotypes at much higher depth and more reliably than RNA-seq, and smaller IR-seq throughput sufficed to identify most shared clonotypes.

Starting from around 400 ng RNA, TCR libraries were constructed with the Immunoverse kit using molecular barcoded adaptors that cover the alpha/delta and beta/gamma chains. The same RNA used for transcriptome sequencing was used for TCR library preparation. An Illumina HiSeq 4000 with 2 x 150 cycles was used to sequence the TCR libraries. In the original analysis: Using MiXCR, which included quality filtering and error correction, TCR reads were aligned to human V, D, J and C references and then assembled into CDR3 clonotypes. Clonotype counts and gene usage diversity were analyzed with the tcR package in R. Raw mapping reads were checked after the RNA-seq reads had been mapped by STAR aligner version 2.5.3a onto the human GRCh37 genome. To test how sequencing depth affected the clonotypes detected, IR-seq fastq files were randomly downsampled with Seqtk 1.3. TCRdb reworked the public reads: Q25 trimming with fastp, MiXCR clone assembly, productive beta chains retained. Each entry is one CDR3 protein sequence, shown with its most common DNA and genes. The V and J calls shown here were made by TCRdb, not taken from the authors' results. This sample lists more than 45,000 distinct CDR3 sequences; roughly 19% were detected once. In total, the top ten clones hold 15% of the sample.

The source material was a population of CD138-negative cells sorted from bone marrow. Taken with the paper, the label for cell subset or site translates to: bone marrow mononuclear cells depleted of CD138+ plasma/myeloma cells by negative magnetic selection. The clonotype comes from a donor aged 40 or over with multiple myeloma.

For the CDR3, the sequence is CGVEWFAGANVLAF. The nucleotide sequence is TGCGGCGTTGAGTGGTTTGCTGGGGCCAACGTCCTGGCTTTC. The chain is made from TRBV29-1 and TRBJ2-6; TRBD1 could be the D gene, as 5 bases match. The germline V gene sets CDR1 to SQVTM and CDR2 to ANQGSEA. The CDR3 contains 14 residues, cysteine and phenylalanine counted. Only the CDR3 DNA is retained, 42 bases long and in frame from the first base.